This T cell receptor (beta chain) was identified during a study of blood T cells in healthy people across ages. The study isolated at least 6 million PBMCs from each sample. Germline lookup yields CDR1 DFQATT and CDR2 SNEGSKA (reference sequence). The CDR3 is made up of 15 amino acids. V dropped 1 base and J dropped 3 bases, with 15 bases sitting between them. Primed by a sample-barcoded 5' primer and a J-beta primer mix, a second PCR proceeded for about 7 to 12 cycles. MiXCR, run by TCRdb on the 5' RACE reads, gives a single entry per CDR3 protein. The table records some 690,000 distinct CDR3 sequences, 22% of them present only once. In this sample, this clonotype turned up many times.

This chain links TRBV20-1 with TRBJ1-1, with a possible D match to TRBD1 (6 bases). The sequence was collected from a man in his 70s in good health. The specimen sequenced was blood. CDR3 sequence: CSARVFRDTYTEAFF. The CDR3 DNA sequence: TGCAGTGCTAGAGTTTTTCGGGACACTTACACTGAAGCTTTCTTT.